This T cell receptor (beta chain) was identified in a study of vaccination effects on CD4 cells after COVID-19. Here immunoSEQ multiplex PCR was the method, and the copy in TCRdb shows in-frame clones only, minus some. Found here are fewer than 65,000 clones, about four fifths of them singletons; the top ten hold roughly 2.7%. Whole-study results and caveats: Infection-derived and vaccine-derived clones contracted markedly late after vaccination.

Antigen-specific CD4+ T cells were first expanded with viral peptide pools by the ViraFEST assay and only then sequenced. Following a roughly 11-day culture, CD4+ T cells were purified. In the cultures, half the medium was exchanged for IL-2 medium on days 3 and 7. Note on this clone: As yet, its antigen is unknown.

CDR3 length equals 13 residues. Trimming removed 6 bases at V and 1 base at J, with 8 bases between. This rearrangement joins TRBV12-3 or TRBV12-4 to TRBJ2-3; D ambiguous. This receptor was obtained from a human donor who received a COVID-19 vaccine. The source was CD4+ T cells from PBMCs cultured with HCoV-229E spike peptides, collected before COVID-19 vaccination. The CDR3 sequence: CASSDQGTDTQYF. DNA for the CDR3: TGTGCCAGCAGCGACCAGGGCACAGATACGCAGTATTTT.